This record covers a single T cell receptor beta chain. The CDR3 sequence is 15 residues long. Germline CDR1 SEHNR, CDR2 FQNEAQ (reference sequence). V lost 1 base to trimming and J lost 5 bases; unmatched junction nucleotides: 4. The sample belongs to a study of TIL therapy for anti-PD-1-resistant metastatic lung cancer. Time point of the sample: pre-treatment sample, taken before nivolumab and TIL therapy. Sequencing used immunoSEQ v3. Only in-frame clones appear in the TCRdb table, and some are missing; sequencing was by immunoSEQ multiplex PCR. The data show about 57,000 clones, with approximately 79% seen just once and more than 4.5% held by the top ten.

The V call is TRBV7-9, the J call TRBJ2-3; 9 nucleotides line up with TRBD1. The source was blood, collected at baseline. This clonotype was obtained from a woman aged 30 to 85 with non-small cell lung cancer. The CDR3 protein is CASSLDKTGGDTQYF. Written as DNA, the CDR3 is TGTGCCAGCAGCTTAGATAAGACAGGGGGAGATACGCAGTATTTT.